The source of this T cell receptor beta chain is a study of T cell repertoires in cytomegalovirus infection. Study summary: Matching HLA type and CMV infection were both indicated by public TCR beta signatures.

As to this clonotype: Its antigen is still unknown.

Overall study findings and caveats: Cumulative public TCR beta family frequency identified CMV carriers with the relevant HLA. HLA-C-restricted CMV clonotypes gave the most frequent clonotype in two of eight donors.

TCRdb reprocessed the reads with MiXCR, giving one entry per CDR3 protein. The table records more than 75,000 distinct CDR3 sequences, around 32% of them present only once. This specimen consisted of CD8+ T cells from cultured PBMCs, obtained from culture after CMV antigen stimulation. This TCR derives from a human donor in good health (CMV status not recorded). Some clones in this sample may be carry-over from other donors' samples.

The DNA for the CDR3 is TGTGCCAGCAGTTTAGGGGGCTCGGTTGGCTACACCTTC. It codes for CASSLGGSVGYTF. The V call is TRBV12-3 or TRBV12-4, the J call TRBJ1-2; maybe TRBD1 (5 bases). CDR3 length: 13 residues. V lost 1 base to trimming and J lost 7 bases, with 10 bases between them.